This TCR beta chain was captured in a study of blood T cell repertoires in COVID-19. Study information: Acute-phase and convalescent COVID-19 samples originated in the United States, Italy and Spain. In each case, the material was cDNA or gDNA derived from T cells, B-cell-depleted T cells, or PBMCs.

V was cut by 0 bases and J by 0 bases, with 11 bases left in between. The CDR3 is made up of 16 amino acids. Germline V gene lookup returns CDR1 MNHEY and CDR2 SVGAGI. In the original processing: By means of reference gene primer amplification, nucleated cell counts were estimated. The data were produced by immunoSEQ multiplex PCR, yet TCRdb's version contains in-frame clones alone and is incomplete. V and J calls and clone size come straight from that table; D and trimming were deduced from the DNA. This sample has about 160,000 clones, with about 85% found just once. This clone was observed a single time.

This TCR was recovered from a man aged 60 to 69 who had recovered from COVID-19. Input material: peripheral blood. The chain has TRBV6-5 and TRBJ1-1; TRBD1 is a possible D gene (5 bases). The CDR3 sequence is CASSYSWAGLNTEAFF. The CDR3 DNA is TGTGCCAGCAGTTACTCTTGGGCAGGGTTGAACACTGAAGCTTTCTTT.